The 17 T cell receptor beta chains in this list originate from one sample, sequenced in a study of cytomegalovirus exposure and HLA in healthy donors. Libraries were prepared by immunoSEQ multiplex PCR; TCRdb keeps only in-frame clonotypes and omits some of them. The sample lists about 110,000 clones; almost 96% were seen once. Sample: PBMCs. Receptors were obtained from a woman aged 18-30 years in good health and CMV-seronegative.

The chain uses TRBV5-1 and TRBJ1-4; D is unclear. Germline loops: CDR1 SGHRS, CDR2 YFSETQ. There are 14 residues in the CDR3. V was cut by 0 bases and J by 1 base, with 4 bases left in between. CDR3: CASSLGRTNEKLFF. The CDR3 DNA follows: TGCGCCAGCAGCTTGGGCAGAACTAATGAAAAACTGTTTTTT.

J is TRBJ2-2 and V is TRBV7-8; D may be TRBD1 (7 bases). Trimming cost V 0 bases and J 5 bases, with 13 bases left between them. Looked up from germline, CDR1 is SGHVS and CDR2 is FQNEAQ. This CDR3 region has 16 residues. This CDR3 reads CASSLALQGGTGELFF. The CDR3, as DNA: TGTGCCAGCAGCTTAGCGCTTCAGGGGGGTACCGGGGAGCTGTTTTTT. Complete variable domain (other parts from reference TRBV7-8 and TRBJ2-2): GAGVSQSPRYKVAKRGQDVALRCDPISGHVSLFWYQQALGQGPEFLTYFQNEAQLDKSGLPSDRFFAERPEGSVSTLKIQRTQQEDSAVYLCASSLALQGGTGELFFGEGSRLTVL.

V is TRBV29-1 and J is TRBJ2-7; a weak D match, TRBD1 (6 bases). With 2 bases removed from V and 0 bases from J, the gap between germline ends came to 20 bases. CDR1 is SQVTM and CDR2 is ANQGSEA in the germline V gene. This CDR3 comprises 17 residues. The CDR3 loop reads CSVELPQGSLSSYEQYF. In nucleotides, the CDR3 is TGCAGCGTTGAACTCCCCCAGGGGTCCCTGAGCTCCTACGAGCAGTACTTC.

Only one count was recorded for this clone. The genes are TRBV27 and TRBJ2-3; TRBD1 matches at 8 bases. The CDR3 totals 14 residues. CDR1 is MNHEY, CDR2 SMNVEV, per germline (reference sequence). Trimming cost V 7 bases and J 1 base; bases outside gene matches: 4. CDR3 nucleotide sequence: TGTGCCAGCAACGACAGGGGCGGCACAGATACGCAGTATTTT. This gives the protein CASNDRGGTDTQYF.

This clone came up once. The chain couples TRBV6-5 to TRBJ1-5, with a weak D call TRBD1 (5 bases). The CDR3 covers 14 residues. Trimming pared 5 bases from V and 3 bases from J, leaving 11 bases between. Germline V lookup: CDR1 MNHEY, CDR2 SVGAGI. This CDR3 is CASSLQASNQPQHF. The CDR3 nucleotides read TGTGCCAGCAGTCTACAGGCCTCCAATCAGCCCCAGCATTTT.

The chain employs TRBV19 and TRBJ1-2; 10 positions agree with TRBD1. Germline CDR1 reads LNHDA; CDR2 reads SQIVND (reference sequence). J gave up 2 bases and V 5 bases, and 2 bases lay outside the gene matches. This CDR3 is 14 amino acids long. CDR3 protein: CASSVGQGNYGYTF. The CDR3 DNA reads TGTGCCAGTAGTGTGGGACAGGGGAACTATGGCTACACCTTC. Combining the CDR3 with reference TRBV19 and TRBJ1-2 gives the whole variable domain DGGITQSPKYLFRKEGQNVTLSCEQNLNHDAMYWYRQDPGQGLRLIYYSQIVNDFQKGDIAEGYSVSREKKESFPLTVTSAQKNPTAFYLCASSVGQGNYGYTFGSGTRLTVV.

This CDR3 reads CASSRGGSNQPQHF. The CDR3 DNA sequence: TGCGCCAGCAGCCGGGGGGGGAGCAATCAGCCCCAGCATTTT. The chain carries TRBV5-1 and TRBJ1-5; the D gene is possibly TRBD1 (5 bases). V was trimmed by 4 bases and J by 1 base, leaving 9 bases between them. CDR3 length: 14 amino acids. The germline CDR1 and CDR2 sequences are SGHRS and YFSETQ.

This chain connects TRBV7-6 to TRBJ2-1, with D possibly matching TRBD2 (5 bases). The CDR3 runs 14 residues. V lost 3 bases, J lost 6 bases, and 12 bases lay in between. Per germline, CDR1 SGHVS and CDR2 FNYEAQ. CDR3 coding DNA: TGTGCCAGCAGCTTGTCCCTAGCCCCCAATGAGCAGTTCTTC. Its protein is CASSLSLAPNEQFF.

This chain uses TRBV4-3 with TRBJ1-2; D gene unclear. The CDR3 is 16 residues long. The V end lost 5 bases, the J end lost 0 bases, and 16 bases lay between the germline ends. Germline values: CDR1 LGHNA, CDR2 YSLEER. The CDR3 nucleotides are TGCGCCAGCAGCAAGACGGCGAGTCTAGCTAACTATGGCTACACCTTC. Encoded protein: CASSKTASLANYGYTF.

V usage is TRBV5-1 and J usage is TRBJ2-3; 8 bases align to TRBD1. The V gene's germline CDR1 is SGHRS and CDR2 YFSETQ. The V segment lost 4 bases and the J segment 0 bases; nucleotides outside the gene matches: 7. This CDR3 contains 16 residues. CDR3 sequence (DNA): TGCGCCAGCAGCCATACGACAGGGGTCAGCACAGATACGCAGTATTTT. Protein: CASSHTTGVSTDTQYF. Supplemented by reference TRBV5-1 and TRBJ2-3, the full variable domain reads KAGVTQTPRYLIKTRGQQVTLSCSPISGHRSVSWYQQTPGQGLQFLFEYFSETQRNKGNFPGRFSGRQFSNSRSEMNVSTLELGDSALYLCASSHTTGVSTDTQYFGPGTRLTVL.

The rearrangement joins TRBV30 to TRBJ2-7, with 8 bases lining up with TRBD2. The CDR3 totals 12 residues. Germline values: CDR1 GTSNPN, CDR2 SVGIG (reference sequence). V lost 8 bases and J lost 4; bases outside the gene matches: 7. CDR3 nucleotide sequence: TGTGCCGCCGGGGGGGCGTGGTACGAGCAGTACTTC. Translation: CAAGGAWYEQYF.

V gene TRBV19 combines with J gene TRBJ2-7, with no clear D. Trimming took 1 base from V and 6 from J, leaving 4 bases between them. CDR3 length equals 11 residues. Looked up from germline, CDR1 is LNHDA and CDR2 is SQIVND (reference sequence). CDR3 DNA sequence: TGTGCCAGTAGTATAGGGGCCGAGCAGTACTTC. Protein sequence: CASSIGAEQYF.

The chain joins TRBV12-2 to TRBJ1-2; the table's D call, TRBD1, was not checked against the DNA. TRBV12-2 is listed as a pseudogene. The CDR3 length is 17 residues. CDR3 residues: CASRFHPGQRNFYGYTF. CDR3 nucleotide sequence: TGTGCAAGTCGGTTTCACCCGGGACAGCGAAACTTCTATGGCTACACCTTC.

V is TRBV18 and J is TRBJ2-7; 7 bases fit TRBD1. Per the germline V gene, CDR1 is KGHSH and CDR2 is LQKENI. The CDR3 is made up of 12 amino acids. After removal of 3 bases from V and 5 bases from J, the junction contained 1 base not matched to a gene. The CDR3 bases are TGTGCCAGCTCACCTGACAGGGACGAGCAGTACTTC. This encodes CASSPDRDEQYF.

The chain carries TRBV7-9 and TRBJ1-4; 7 nucleotides align to TRBD1. Looked up from germline, CDR1 is SEHNR and CDR2 is FQNEAQ (reference sequence). This CDR3 region has 16 residues. V lost 4 bases and J lost 7; bases outside the gene matches: 12. The DNA for the CDR3 is TGTGCCAGCAGCTCCACAGGGGCGGGATTGGTTGAAAAACTGTTTTTT. Residues: CASSSTGAGLVEKLFF.

The rearrangement uses TRBV4-1 and TRBJ2-6; a weak D match, TRBD2 (6 bases). The V end lost 0 bases, the J end lost 2 bases, and 11 bases lay between the germline ends. The germline gives CDR1 MGHRA, CDR2 YSYEKL. The CDR3 is 17 residues long. CDR3 sequence reads: CASSQDGGAAGANVLTF. CDR3 DNA sequence: TGCGCCAGCAGCCAAGATGGCGGGGCTGCTGGGGCCAACGTCCTGACTTTC.

The sample holds one count of this clone. The chain uses TRBV28 and TRBJ1-4; possibly TRBD1 for D (5 bases). Germline V gives CDR1 MDHEN, CDR2 SYDVKM. V was trimmed by 2 bases and J by 4 bases, leaving 11 bases between them. The CDR3 is made up of 15 amino acids. DNA of the CDR3: TGTGCCAGCAGTTTACCGGGGGGAAGTAATGAAAAACTGTTTTTT. Amino acids: CASSLPGGSNEKLFF.